This is a list of T cell receptor beta chains from one sample in a study of cytomegalovirus exposure and HLA in healthy donors. TCRdb keeps only in-frame clones here, not all; method: immunoSEQ multiplex PCR. The sample holds under 300,000 clones; more than 55% are singletons and the top ten take over 2%. Input material: PBMCs. These receptors were taken from a female donor in good health and CMV-seronegative. CDR3s include the opening cysteine and the closing phenylalanine or tryptophan. The D gene is left open where the match is weak. Clone size is shown for a subset of rows, as once, few, many or a class of expanded clone.

TRBV6-5	.	TRBJ1-5	.	CASRDIRGSNQPQHF	TGTGCCAGCAGGGATATTAGGGGGAGCAATCAGCCCCAGCATTTT
TRBV19	TRBD1	TRBJ1-2	.	CASSGQADGGNYGYTF	TGTGCCAGTAGTGGACAGGCCGATGGGGGGAACTATGGCTACACCTTC
TRBV4-1	.	TRBJ2-7	.	CASSPMNQGTSYEQYF	TGCGCCAGCAGCCCGATGAACCAGGGAACCTCCTACGAGCAGTACTTC
TRBV9	TRBD1	TRBJ2-7	few	CASSLGQGAVYEQYF	TGTGCCAGCAGCTTGGGACAGGGGGCTGTCTACGAGCAGTACTTC
TRBV4-1	.	TRBJ2-7	once	CASSSPGLAVDEQYF	TGCGCCAGCAGCTCGCCTGGGCTAGCAGTAGACGAGCAGTACTTC
TRBV28	TRBD2	TRBJ2-7	.	CASSSTGTTYEQYF	TGTGCCAGCAGTTCTACCGGGACTACCTACGAGCAGTACTTC
TRBV28	TRBD2	TRBJ2-1	.	CASSLGSSGLPYNEQFF	TGTGCCAGCAGTTTAGGGTCTAGCGGCCTCCCCTACAATGAGCAGTTCTTC
TRBV4-1	TRBD2	TRBJ2-7	.	CASSQGGGTSSGIPWEQYF	TGCGCCAGCAGCCAAGGCGGCGGTACTTCTAGCGGGATCCCCTGGGAGCAGTACTTC
TRBV28	.	TRBJ2-6	once	CASRKTGLANVLTF	TGTGCCAGCAGGAAAACAGGGTTGGCCAACGTCCTGACTTTC
TRBV4-2	TRBD1	TRBJ1-2	.	CASSQDRVDRGSPPRYGYTF	TGTGCCAGCAGCCAAGATCGGGTTGACAGGGGTTCCCCCCCTCGTTATGGCTACACCTTC
TRBV19	.	TRBJ2-7	few	CASVRYHYYEQYF	TGTGCCAGTGTCAGGTATCATTACTACGAGCAGTACTTC
TRBV6-5	TRBD1	TRBJ2-6	.	CAIAGGSAANVLTF	TGTGCCATTGCAGGGGGCTCGGCGGCCAACGTCCTGACTTTC